This T cell receptor beta chain was obtained from a study of blood T cell repertoires in COVID-19. Adults between roughly 18 and 90 years of age took part from 20 to 25 US areas. Participants reported their clinical history, and cohort assignment relied on those reports. The germline CDR1 and CDR2 sequences are LGHNT and FRNRAP. The CDR3 spans 16 residues. J lost 3 bases, V lost 5 bases, and 11 bases had no gene match. Only in-frame clones appear in the TCRdb table, and some are missing; sequencing was by immunoSEQ multiplex PCR. The data show 300,000 to 350,000 clones, about 90% seen once. The chain employs TRBV12-5 and TRBJ2-7, with 9 bases aligning to TRBD2. The TCR originated in a woman aged 25 to 39 who had been exposed to COVID-19. The sample was PBMCs or T cells enriched from blood (not recorded which). The CDR3 protein is CASGTNRLAASYEQYF. The CDR3 region has the DNA TGTGCTAGTGGTACAAACCGACTAGCGGCTAGCTACGAGCAGTACTTC.